These 9 T cell receptor beta chains share one sample of origin, sequenced in a study of shared clonotypes between healthy human individuals. The naive CD8 population came from CD45RO-negative cells selected for CCR7, without terminally differentiated effector memory CD45RA+ cells. TCRdb's table, derived via immunoSEQ multiplex PCR, lists solely in-frame clones and lacks some. The sample contains a few million clones, about 94% of which appear only once. Source material: naive CD8+ T cells from PBMCs. The receptors were gathered from a man between 18 and 29 years old in good health. Some clones in this sample may be carry-over from other donors' samples.

The CDR3 coding sequence is TGTGCCAGCAGCTCGCAGGGTAAGGATGGCTACACCTTC. This codes for CASSSQGKDGYTF. V and J are TRBV13 and TRBJ1-2, with D tentatively TRBD1 (5 bases). V lost 4 bases to trimming and J lost 6 bases, with 12 bases between them. Germline V gene lookup returns CDR1 PRHDT and CDR2 FYEKMQ (reference sequence). The CDR3 sequence is 13 residues long.

This clone was observed a handful of times. The chain links TRBV7-9 to TRBJ2-7, with TRBD2 identical over 7 bases. The CDR3 totals 14 residues. Trimming removed 1 base from V and 4 bases from J; junction bases left unmatched: 4. The V gene's germline CDR1 is SEHNR and CDR2 FQNEAQ (reference sequence). The CDR3 DNA reads as TGTGCCAGCAGCTTAGGGCGGACTAGATACGAGCAGTACTTC. This codes for CASSLGRTRYEQYF.

This rearrangement joins TRBV19 to TRBJ1-5, with a tentative D call TRBD1 (5 bases). V lost 3 bases and J lost 5, with 17 bases in between. Germline assignment: CDR1 LNHDA and CDR2 SQIVND (reference sequence). This CDR3 has 16 amino acids. The CDR3 sequence: CASSIMGDRTDQPQHF. The CDR3 DNA follows: TGTGCCAGTAGTATTATGGGAGACAGAACGGATCAGCCCCAGCATTTT.

This chain connects TRBV29-1 to TRBJ1-4; D unclear. Germline lookup yields CDR1 SQVTM and CDR2 ANQGSEA. V was cut by 5 bases and J by 6 bases, with 13 bases left in between. The CDR3 covers 13 residues. The CDR3: CSVRTWLYEKLFF. The CDR3 DNA reads TGCAGCGTTAGGACCTGGTTGTATGAAAAACTGTTTTTT.

This clone was seen just once. The chain employs TRBV19 and TRBJ1-1; D unclear. The CDR3 contains 14 residues. CDR1 is LNHDA and CDR2 is SQIVND in the germline V gene (reference sequence). Trimming cost V 5 bases and J 4 bases, with 14 bases left between them. DNA of the CDR3: TGTGCCAGTAGTCTGGGGAGGTCCCGCACTGAAGCTTTCTTT. Residues: CASSLGRSRTEAFF.

This chain links TRBV13 with TRBJ2-3; D is undetermined. This CDR3 spans 13 amino acids. Germline CDR1 and CDR2: PRHDT and FYEKMQ (reference sequence). Trimming removed 5 bases at V and 2 bases at J, with 8 bases between. CDR3 sequence (DNA): TGTGCCAGCAGCCGGGCCAACACAGATACGCAGTATTTT. Translating it yields CASSRANTDTQYF.

V is TRBV25-1 and J is TRBJ2-1; perhaps TRBD2 as D (5 bases). Per germline, CDR1 MGHDK and CDR2 SYGVNS. CDR3 size: 10 residues. V was clipped by 4 bases and J by 13 bases, with 8 bases between them. For the CDR3, the DNA is TGTGCCAGCAGTGCGGGGAAACAGTTCTTC. This sequence encodes CASSAGKQFF.

J is TRBJ2-5 and V is TRBV2; D is uncertain. Germline CDR1 and CDR2: SNHLY and FYNNEI. V was pared by 2 bases and J by 5 bases, with 9 bases between. This CDR3 comprises 13 residues. For the CDR3, the DNA is TGTGCCAGCAGTGAAAGGTTCCCTGAGACCCAGTACTTC. It codes for CASSERFPETQYF.

The chain carries TRBV5-6 and TRBJ2-1; D is uncertain. This CDR3 has 16 residues. CDR1 and CDR2 from the germline V gene are SGHDT and YYEEEE. The germline V and J ends were trimmed by 2 bases and 3 bases, with 15 bases remaining between them. Here the CDR3 DNA reads TGTGCCAGCAGCTTTGGTGGCAGCCTGAGCTACAATGAGCAGTTCTTC. This gives the protein CASSFGGSLSYNEQFF.